The 8 T cell receptor beta chains in this list originate from one sample, sequenced in a study of T cell responses to AZD1222 COVID-19 vaccine. Measured with immunoSEQ multiplex PCR; TCRdb has only the in-frame clones, and not every one. The sample records under 150,000 clones, approximately 89% being singletons. This sample comprised peripheral blood, obtained 28 days after the second AZD1222 dose. These receptors all stem from an adult who received the AZD1222 COVID-19 vaccine.

This sequence joins TRBV4-1 and TRBJ1-1, with D uncertain. The CDR3 totals 15 residues. Germline V gene sequence: CDR1 MGHRA, CDR2 YSYEKL. Trimming shortened V by 0 bases and J by 10 bases, and 18 bases separated the two germline ends. CDR3 in DNA: TGCGCCAGCAGCCAAGATAGATCTCTTGATTCAGTAGCTTTCTTT. This codes for CASSQDRSLDSVAFF.

The CDR3 nucleotides are TGCGCCAGCAGCCAAGTTGGCAACACTGAAGCTTTCTTT. Protein: CASSQVGNTEAFF. V is TRBV4-3 and J is TRBJ1-1; D uncertain. The V end lost 1 base, the J end lost 2 bases, and 5 bases lay between the germline ends. The CDR3 is 13 residues long. Germline V gene sequence: CDR1 LGHNA, CDR2 YSLEER.

This clone has only a few counts. V usage is TRBV11-3 and J usage is TRBJ1-5, with a tentative D call TRBD1 (5 bases). The germline gives CDR1 SGHNT, CDR2 YENEEA. Trimming cost V 3 bases and J 2 bases, with 17 bases left between them. This CDR3 contains 17 residues. CDR3 DNA sequence: TGTGCCAGCAGCTTGTCCTGGGGGGAATGTTGCAATCAGCCCCAGCATTTT. This gives the protein CASSLSWGECCNQPQHF.

The V call is TRBV27, the J call TRBJ1-6; 7 positions agree with TRBD1. V lost 2 bases, J lost 7 bases, and 5 bases stayed unmatched. Germline CDR1 MNHEY, CDR2 SMNVEV (reference sequence). The CDR3 is 15 amino acids. This chain's CDR3 is CASSLEQGWNSPLHF. The CDR3 DNA reads TGTGCCAGCAGTTTAGAACAGGGGTGGAATTCACCCCTCCACTTT.

The gene calls are TRBV2 and TRBJ1-1; 8 bases are a match to TRBD1. CDR1 and CDR2 (germline): SNHLY, FYNNEI. The CDR3 spans 13 residues. Trimming took 8 bases from V and 3 from J; bases not matched to a gene: 5. CDR3 loop: CASRTGLYTEAFF. The DNA of the CDR3 is TGTGCCAGCCGGACAGGGTTATACACTGAAGCTTTCTTT.

The rearrangement uses TRBV27 and TRBJ2-7; 12 bases are shared with TRBD1. Looked up from germline, CDR1 is MNHEY and CDR2 is SMNVEV (reference sequence). With V trimmed by 4 bases and J by 6 bases, 4 bases remained unmatched. The CDR3 loop spans 14 amino acids. The CDR3 nucleotides are TGTGCCAGCAGTTCGGGACAGGGGGCCTCCGAGCAGTACTTC. Translation gives CASSSGQGASEQYF.

The chain joins TRBV6-5 to TRBJ2-1; maybe TRBD1 (5 bases). CDR1 MNHEY and CDR2 SVGAGI come from the germline V gene. This CDR3 contains 14 residues. Trimming stripped 7 bases from V and 5 bases from J, with 15 bases between. The CDR3 bases are TGTGCCAGCACCCACCTCGACAGTAACAATGAGCAGTTCTTC. This codes for CASTHLDSNNEQFF.

This clone was seen just once. J is TRBJ2-7 and V is TRBV14, with D unresolved. Per the germline V gene, CDR1 is SGHDN and CDR2 is FVKESK. This CDR3 contains 14 residues. V was clipped by 0 bases and J by 3 bases, with 9 bases between them. In DNA, the CDR3 is TGTGCCAGCAGCCAAGAGAGGCAGAGCTACGAGCAGTACTTC. Its protein product is CASSQERQSYEQYF. Together with reference TRBV14 and TRBJ2-7, the CDR3 gives the full variable domain: EAGVTQFPSHSVIEKGQTVTLRCDPISGHDNLYWYRRVMGKEIKFLLHFVKESKQDESGMPNNRFLAERTGGTYSTLKVQPAELEDSGVYFCASSQERQSYEQYFGPGTRLTVT.